The T cell receptor (beta chain) under discussion was sequenced for a study of CD8 T cells in Susac syndrome. Overall study results and limits: The number of individuals included in the study's TCR sequencing and HLA analysis was acknowledged as relatively small.

V shed 2 bases and J shed 2 bases, with 6 bases lying between them. There are 13 residues in the CDR3. From germline, CDR1 is SNHLY and CDR2 FYNNEI. Note on this clonotype: What it binds is not known.

A quantity of about 0.5 to 1 ug RNA underwent reverse transcription using random hexamers. Amplification of TCR beta CDR3 by immunoSEQ multiplex PCR spanned 54 Vbeta and 13 Jbeta. TCRdb called the immunoSEQ multiplex PCR reads again in MiXCR, with one record for every CDR3 protein. The data show 95,000 to 150,000 distinct CDR3 sequences, with around 94% seen just once and around 0.087% held by the top ten. Sequenced sample: CD4+ T cells from PBMCs. The origin of this receptor is a human donor in good health. The chain has TRBV2 and TRBJ1-1; D gene ambiguous. The CDR3 spells CASSESVNTEAFF. CDR3 sequence (DNA): TGTGCCAGCAGTGAATCTGTAAACACTGAAGCTTTCTTT. Full variable domain (remainder filled in from reference TRBV2 and TRBJ1-1): EPEVTQTPSHQVTQMGQEVILRCVPISNHLYFYWYRQILGQKVEFLVSFYNNEISEKSEIFDDQFSVERPDGSNFTLKIRSTKLEDSAMYFCASSESVNTEAFFGQGTRLTVV.